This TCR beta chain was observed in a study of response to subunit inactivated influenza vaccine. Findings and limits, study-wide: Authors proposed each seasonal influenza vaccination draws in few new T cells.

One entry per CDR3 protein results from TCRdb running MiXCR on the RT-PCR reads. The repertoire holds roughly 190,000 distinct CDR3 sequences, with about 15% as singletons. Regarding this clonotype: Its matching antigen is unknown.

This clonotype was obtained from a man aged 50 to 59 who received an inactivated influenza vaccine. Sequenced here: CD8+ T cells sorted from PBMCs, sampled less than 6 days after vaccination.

The CDR3 DNA reads TGTGCCAGCATGGGGAGCACAGATACGCAGTATTTT. Its protein is CASMGSTDTQYF. This chain uses TRBV11-2 with TRBJ2-3; D is unclear. Germline V gene sequence: CDR1 SGHAT, CDR2 FQNNGV. This CDR3 region has 12 residues. Trimming shortened V by 7 bases and J by 0 bases, and 5 bases separated the two germline ends.